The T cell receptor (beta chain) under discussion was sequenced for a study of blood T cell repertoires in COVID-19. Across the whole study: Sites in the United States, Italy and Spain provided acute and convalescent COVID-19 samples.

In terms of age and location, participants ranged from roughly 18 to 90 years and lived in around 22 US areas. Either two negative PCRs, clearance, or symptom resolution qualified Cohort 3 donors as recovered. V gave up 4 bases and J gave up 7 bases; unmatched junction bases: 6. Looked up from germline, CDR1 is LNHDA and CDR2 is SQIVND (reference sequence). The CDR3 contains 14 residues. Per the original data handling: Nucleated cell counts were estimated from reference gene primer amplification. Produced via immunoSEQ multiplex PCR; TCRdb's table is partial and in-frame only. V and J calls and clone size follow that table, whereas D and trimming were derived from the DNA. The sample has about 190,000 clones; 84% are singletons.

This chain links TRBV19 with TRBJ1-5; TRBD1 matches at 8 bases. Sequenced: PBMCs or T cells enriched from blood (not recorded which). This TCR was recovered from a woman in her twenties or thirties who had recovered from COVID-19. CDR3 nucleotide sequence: TGTGCCAGTAGTACCACAGGGGGTGGCCAGCCCCAGCATTTT. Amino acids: CASSTTGGGQPQHF. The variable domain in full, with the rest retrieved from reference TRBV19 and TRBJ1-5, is DGGITQSPKYLFRKEGQNVTLSCEQNLNHDAMYWYRQDPGQGLRLIYYSQIVNDFQKGDIAEGYSVSREKKESFPLTVTSAQKNPTAFYLCASSTTGGGQPQHFGDGTRLSIL.